This T cell receptor (beta chain) was sequenced for a study of blood T cells in healthy people across ages. Study-wide context: With template switching, about one barcoded beta molecule was captured per two T cells. Notes on the study in general: A roughly linear age-dependent decrease characterized TCR beta diversity per million T cells.

CDR1 DFQATT and CDR2 SNEGSKA come from the germline V gene (reference sequence). The CDR3 is 14 residues long. V lost 5 bases and J lost 7, with 21 bases in between. A second PCR, run for 7 to 11 cycles, used a sample-barcoded 5' primer plus a J-beta primer mix. From the 5' RACE reads, TCRdb called clonotypes with MiXCR, one entry per CDR3 protein. The top ten clones hold 7.9% of a sample with 1.2 million to 1.5 million distinct CDR3 sequences, around two fifths of them seen once. In its sample, this clonotype was seen a few times. The antigen is unknown. Sequenced input: blood. This TCR came from a woman aged 18-29 years in good health. The chain is built from TRBV20-1 and TRBJ2-7, with a tentative D call TRBD2 (5 bases). For the CDR3, the DNA is TGCAGTGCTTTTCCGGGATCGAGACGTGATGAGCAGTACTTC. Protein sequence: CSAFPGSRRDEQYF.